This T cell receptor beta chain was sequenced in a study of blood T cells in healthy people across ages. Overall study context: Capture by template switching was about one barcoded beta molecule per two T cells.

A second PCR of 7 to 11 cycles used a sample-barcoded 5' primer and a J-beta primer mix. Every cDNA molecule carried a tag from a template-switch adaptor bearing 12 random nucleotides. The study obtained at least 2.5 million CDR3-containing paired-end reads from every sample. Each CDR3 protein is one row after TCRdb ran MiXCR on the 5' RACE reads. Found here are around 800,000 distinct CDR3 sequences, around two fifths of them singletons; the top ten hold approximately 20%. Germline V gene lookup returns CDR1 LGHDT and CDR2 YNNKEL (reference sequence). J gave up 6 bases and V 6 bases, and 2 bases lay outside the gene matches. The CDR3 loop spans 12 amino acids. Total RNA amounts of at least 6 micrograms were extracted per sample.

The TCR comes from a man between 60 and 75 years old in good health. J is TRBJ1-1 and V is TRBV3-1; 9 nucleotides match TRBD1. The sequencing input was blood. The CDR3 DNA reads as TGTGCCAGCAGTCGGACAGGGGCTGAAGCTTTCTTT. Amino acids: CASSRTGAEAFF. Full variable domain (missing parts from reference TRBV3-1 and TRBJ1-1): DTAVSQTPKYLVTQMGNDKSIKCEQNLGHDTMYWYKQDSKKFLKIMFSYNNKELIINETVPNRFSPKSPDKAHLNLHINSLELGDSAVYFCASSRTGAEAFFGQGTRLTVV.